The 14 T cell receptor beta chains below all came from one sample that was sequenced in a study of T cell responses to AZD1222 COVID-19 vaccine. Method: immunoSEQ multiplex PCR; TCRdb's copy keeps in-frame clones and lacks some. The sample has about 110,000 clones; about nine tenths are singletons. Sequences were derived from peripheral blood, sampled on day 0 of AZD1222 vaccination. All receptors derive from an adult in good health.

The CDR3 DNA follows: TGTGCCAGCAGTAGGGCTGGTGGGGCCAACGTCCTGACTTTC. This codes for CASSRAGGANVLTF. This rearrangement joins TRBV14 to TRBJ2-6; no clear D. V was cut by 6 bases and J by 3 bases, with 9 bases left in between. This CDR3 has 14 residues. Germline V lookup: CDR1 SGHDN, CDR2 FVKESK.

The table lists this clone with a few counts. The DNA for the CDR3 is TGTGCCAGCAGCGTAGTCGGGGTTACTAGCACAGATACGCAGTATTTT. Translating gives CASSVVGVTSTDTQYF. The chain carries TRBV9 and TRBJ2-3; D is perhaps TRBD2 (5 bases). The V gene's germline CDR1 is SGDLS and CDR2 YYNGEE. Trimming stripped 0 bases from V and 0 bases from J, with 11 bases between. The CDR3 extends over 16 amino acids.

This chain uses TRBV6-5 with TRBJ1-5; perhaps TRBD1 as D (5 bases). The CDR3 is 15 residues long. Trimming took 4 bases from V and 1 from J, leaving 11 bases between them. The germline V gene encodes CDR1 MNHEY and CDR2 SVGAGI. Here the CDR3 DNA reads TGTGCCAGCAGTTCGACAGCCCTAAGCAATCAGCCCCAGCATTTT. Amino acid sequence: CASSSTALSNQPQHF.

This clone was seen a single time. The J gene is TRBJ2-5, the V gene TRBV5-1; D uncertain. The V end was cut by 0 bases, the J end by 1 base, with 10 bases between. CDR1 and CDR2 (germline): SGHRS, YFSETQ. The CDR3 contains 15 residues. The CDR3 region is CASSLEDATQETQYF. The CDR3, as DNA: TGCGCCAGCAGCTTGGAGGACGCTACCCAAGAGACCCAGTACTTC. Variable domain in full (rest from reference TRBV5-1 and TRBJ2-5): KAGVTQTPRYLIKTRGQQVTLSCSPISGHRSVSWYQQTPGQGLQFLFEYFSETQRNKGNFPGRFSGRQFSNSRSEMNVSTLELGDSALYLCASSLEDATQETQYFGPGTRLLVL.

The gene calls are TRBV7-2 and TRBJ2-7; 10 bases align to TRBD1. V was pared by 6 bases and J by 3 bases, with 5 bases of the junction left unmatched. This CDR3 is built from 14 residues. CDR1 SGHTA and CDR2 FQGNSA come from the germline V gene. CDR3 DNA sequence: TGTGCCAGCAGTGGGACAGGGGTAAGCTACGAGCAGTACTTC. Its translation: CASSGTGVSYEQYF.

The chain has TRBV19 and TRBJ1-4; tentatively, D is TRBD1 (5 bases). Trimming shortened V by 6 bases and J by 0 bases, and 14 bases separated the two germline ends. The germline CDR1 and CDR2 sequences are LNHDA and SQIVND (reference sequence). The CDR3 contains 16 residues. The CDR3 DNA is TGTGCCAGTAGGAGGTCGGGGGGAGCAACTAATGAAAAACTGTTTTTT. Protein sequence: CASRRSGGATNEKLFF.

J is TRBJ1-5 and V is TRBV7-6; D is unresolved. In germline, CDR1 is SGHVS, CDR2 FNYEAQ. This CDR3 contains 15 residues. V was pared by 5 bases and J by 3 bases, with 14 bases between. In DNA form, the CDR3 reads TGTGCCAGCAGCCCCGAGCTCCGGACCAATCAGCCCCAGCATTTT. Residues: CASSPELRTNQPQHF.

V and J are TRBV30 and TRBJ2-1, with D maybe TRBD2 (5 bases). Germline CDR1 reads GTSNPN; CDR2 reads SVGIG (reference sequence). The CDR3 contains 10 residues. V shed 5 bases and J shed 6 bases, with 5 bases lying between them. The CDR3 loop reads CAWGSNEQFF. CDR3 bases: TGTGCCTGGGGGAGCAATGAGCAGTTCTTC.

This chain joins TRBV5-1 and TRBJ2-5; 7 bases align to TRBD2. The CDR3 covers 14 residues. The ends lost 3 bases at V and 1 base at J; junction bases unmatched: 3. The germline V gene encodes CDR1 SGHRS and CDR2 YFSETQ. The chain's CDR3 is CASSSGGLQETQYF. The DNA for the CDR3 is TGCGCCAGCAGCTCGGGGGGACTCCAAGAGACCCAGTACTTC.

As DNA, the CDR3 is TGTGCCAGCAGTTCGGGACAGGGGAATCAGCCCCAGCATTTT. It is translated as CASSSGQGNQPQHF. The chain combines TRBV28 with TRBJ1-5, with TRBD1 identical over 10 bases. Per the germline V gene, CDR1 is MDHEN and CDR2 is SYDVKM. The J segment lost 4 bases and the V segment lost 4 bases, leaving 1 base of the junction unmatched. The CDR3 has 14 amino acids.

The V call is TRBV28, the J call TRBJ1-5; possible D gene TRBD1, 5 bases. Germline V gene lookup returns CDR1 MDHEN and CDR2 SYDVKM. This CDR3 is 13 amino acids long. V was cut by 6 bases and J by 2 bases, with 8 bases left in between. CDR3: CASRRGGNQPQHF. CDR3 DNA sequence: TGTGCCAGCAGACGGGGCGGCAATCAGCCCCAGCATTTT.

The chain uses TRBV28 and TRBJ2-5; D is undetermined. This CDR3 has 13 residues. V was cut by 7 bases and J by 3 bases, with 12 bases left in between. In germline, CDR1 is MDHEN, CDR2 SYDVKM. The CDR3 region has the DNA TGTGCCAGCAACTCCCCACACGAAGAGACCCAGTACTTC. Its translation: CASNSPHEETQYF.

Points on this clone: A junction boundary mismatches the germline segment, possibly from a read error. V gene TRBV18 combines with J gene TRBJ2-1; 7 bases match TRBD2. The CDR3 totals 15 residues. The V gene's germline CDR1 is KGHSH and CDR2 LQKENI. CDR3 region: CASSPPASGTPVGIF. CDR3 in DNA: TGTGCCAGCTCACCCCCCGCTAGCGGCACCCCCGTGGGAATCTTC.

The chain is built from TRBV28 and TRBJ1-2; 7 nucleotides agree with TRBD1. The CDR3 loop spans 18 amino acids. Trimming at V came to 0 bases and at J to 2 bases, leaving 12 bases not matched to a gene. Germline V CDR1 and CDR2: MDHEN, SYDVKM. The chain's CDR3 is CASSLCEVRAGGNYGYTF. The CDR3 coding sequence is TGTGCCAGCAGTTTATGTGAGGTAAGGGCAGGGGGGAACTATGGCTACACCTTC.